One sample yielded the 30 T cell receptor beta chains listed below, sequenced in a study of vaccination and CD4 T cells after COVID-19. The Oncomine TCR Beta short-read assay sequenced DNA from cultured CD4+ T cells. Using its own MiXCR run on the PCR reads, TCRdb lists one record per CDR3 protein. The sample carries roughly 14,000 distinct CDR3 sequences, 63% recorded once. The antigens of these receptors remain unknown. Treatment meaning: approximately 11-day PBMC culture with coronavirus spike peptide pools or control peptides (ViraFEST assay). Sequencing was performed on CD4+ T cells from blood, cultured in vitro. The receptor source for this set is a human donor who had recovered from COVID-19.

The V call is TRBV7-2, the J call TRBJ2-1; 11 bases line up with TRBD2. The CDR3 spans 15 residues. Germline V gene sequence: CDR1 SGHTA, CDR2 FQGNSA. V was pared by 5 bases and J by 3 bases, with 3 bases of the junction left unmatched. The CDR3 protein is CASSQTSGSYNEQFF. The CDR3 coding sequence is TGTGCCAGCAGCCAAACTAGCGGGAGCTACAATGAGCAGTTCTTC.

V is TRBV6-5 and J is TRBJ1-6, with 10 bases aligning to TRBD1. The CDR3 extends over 15 amino acids. The trim removed 4 bases at V and 5 bases at J, leaving 2 bases unmatched. CDR1 is MNHEY, CDR2 SVGAGI, per germline. CDR3 residues: CASSLGTGDNSPLHF. The CDR3, as DNA: TGTGCCAGCAGTTTGGGGACAGGGGATAATTCACCCCTCCACTTT.

This clonotype was observed a single time. The V call is TRBV6-2 or TRBV6-3, the J call TRBJ2-5; unclear D gene. The ends were cut back, 5 bases at V and 3 bases at J, with 13 bases in the middle. Germline V CDR1 and CDR2: MNHEY, SVGEGT. This CDR3 spans 14 amino acids. The chain's CDR3 is CASSPRKVEETQYF. The CDR3 DNA is TGTGCCAGCAGTCCGCGGAAGGTCGAAGAGACCCAGTACTTC.

The chain recombines TRBV15 with TRBJ2-3; D is uncertain. Germline V gives CDR1 LNHNV, CDR2 YYDKDF (reference sequence). The CDR3 contains 15 residues. Trimming removed 1 base from V and 2 bases from J, with 10 bases in between. CDR3 loop: CATSRGQVTTDTQYF. The CDR3 DNA reads TGTGCCACCAGCAGAGGTCAGGTAACCACAGATACGCAGTATTTT.

The V and J genes are TRBV12-3 or TRBV12-4 and TRBJ2-1; 7 nucleotides match TRBD1. The CDR3 sequence is 16 residues long. V was clipped by 8 bases and J by 0 bases; unmatched bases: 10. CDR3 DNA sequence: TGTGCCAGCGGAAGATGGGCAGGGGGCTCCTACAATGAGCAGTTCTTC. It specifies CASGRWAGGSYNEQFF.

The chain combines TRBV10-1 with TRBJ2-7; D might be TRBD1 or TRBD2, each matching 5 bases. Trimming removed 4 bases at V and 4 bases at J, with 14 bases between. CDR1 and CDR2 from the germline V gene are WNHNN and SYGVQD (reference sequence). The CDR3 is 14 residues long. The CDR3 DNA reads as TGCGCCAGCAGTGGACGGGGAAGGGGATACGAGCAGTACTTC. It encodes CASSGRGRGYEQYF.

The rearrangement uses TRBV4-1 and TRBJ1-5, with unresolved D. The CDR3 spans 15 residues. V lost 1 base and J lost 7, with 14 bases in between. From germline, CDR1 is MGHRA and CDR2 YSYEKL. CDR3 nucleotides: TGCGCCAGCAGCCAAGGACGGGGAGGGCACCAGCCCCAGCATTTT. Translated, it gives CASSQGRGGHQPQHF.

J is TRBJ1-2 and V is TRBV28, with 7 positions matching TRBD1. Germline CDR1 reads MDHEN; CDR2 reads SYDVKM. Trimming removed 7 bases from V and 6 bases from J; junction bases left unmatched: 17. This CDR3 comprises 16 residues. The CDR3: CASTLPGQEIFHGYTF. In DNA form, the CDR3 reads TGTGCCAGCACCCTACCTGGACAGGAGATATTTCATGGCTACACCTTC.

This rearrangement joins TRBV6-1 to TRBJ1-3; 7 nucleotides agree with TRBD1. The CDR3 totals 14 residues. J gave up 1 base and V 7 bases, and 4 bases lay outside the gene matches. The germline gives CDR1 MNHNS, CDR2 SASEGT. CDR3 protein: CASTGQVSGNTIYF. The CDR3 nucleotides are TGTGCCAGCACCGGACAGGTATCTGGAAACACCATATATTTT.

This chain links TRBV20-1 with TRBJ1-1, with D hard to call. There are 13 residues in the CDR3. Germline CDR1 DFQATT, CDR2 SNEGSKA (reference sequence). Between the trimmed V and J ends, which lost 8 bases and 1 base, there was a span of 14 bases. The DNA for the CDR3 is TGCAGTCCGGGGAGGCGCCAGAACACTGAAGCTTTCTTT. Translated, it gives CSPGRRQNTEAFF.

This chain joins TRBV27 and TRBJ1-5; tentatively, D is TRBD1 (6 bases). Trimming took off 0 bases at V and 2 bases at J, with 8 bases between the two ends. Germline V gene data show CDR1 as MNHEY and CDR2 as SMNVEV (reference sequence). This CDR3 is 15 amino acids long. CDR3: CASSLSRGGNQPQHF. CDR3 DNA sequence: TGTGCCAGCAGTTTATCGAGGGGGGGCAATCAGCCCCAGCATTTT.

This rearrangement joins TRBV7-9 to TRBJ2-5; 7 positions agree with TRBD1. CDR3 length: 13 amino acids. Trimming removed 6 bases from V and 5 bases from J; junction bases left unmatched: 6. Germline CDR1 SEHNR, CDR2 FQNEAQ (reference sequence). The CDR3 DNA reads TGTGCCAGCAGTTCCCAGGGGGTTGAGACCCAGTACTTC. It specifies CASSSQGVETQYF.

The chain links TRBV28 to TRBJ1-2; D remains unclear. CDR1 is MDHEN and CDR2 is SYDVKM in the germline V gene. The CDR3 is 14 amino acids. Trimming stripped 2 bases from V and 1 base from J, with 8 bases between. The CDR3 here is CASSLPDINYGYTF. CDR3 sequence (DNA): TGTGCCAGCAGTTTACCAGACATTAACTATGGCTACACCTTC.

The chain has TRBV20-1 and TRBJ1-1; perhaps TRBD1 as D (5 bases). The V gene lost 1 base and the J gene lost 4 bases, with 10 bases spanning the gap. CDR1 is DFQATT, CDR2 SNEGSKA, per germline (reference sequence). CDR3 length: 13 residues. CDR3: CSARVGVVTEAFF. The DNA of the CDR3 is TGCAGTGCTAGAGTGGGGGTTGTCACTGAAGCTTTCTTT.

This rearrangement joins TRBV27 to TRBJ1-1; D ambiguous. Germline values: CDR1 MNHEY, CDR2 SMNVEV (reference sequence). The V end was cut by 1 base, the J end by 1 base, with 7 bases between. This CDR3 contains 14 residues. The CDR3 spells CASSLWGGNTEAFF. The CDR3 bases are TGTGCCAGCAGTTTATGGGGAGGGAACACTGAAGCTTTCTTT.

This clonotype has only a few counts. The chain recombines TRBV19 with TRBJ1-2; no reliable D call. Germline-derived CDR1 and CDR2 are LNHDA and SQIVND (reference sequence). Trimming shortened V by 0 bases and J by 8 bases, and 25 bases separated the two germline ends. CDR3 length equals 18 residues. The DNA for the CDR3 is TGTGCCAGTAGTATAGATCACTTAGCCCCGGGAACGGTTAGCGGCTACACCTTC. Residues: CASSIDHLAPGTVSGYTF.

The rearrangement links TRBV9 to TRBJ2-2; D possibly corresponds to TRBD2 (5 bases). This CDR3 is 16 amino acids long. CDR1 and CDR2 (germline): SGDLS, YYNGEE. V dropped 0 bases and J dropped 2 bases, with 11 bases sitting between them. CDR3 loop: CASSVGAGLNTGELFF. DNA for the CDR3: TGTGCCAGCAGCGTAGGTGCGGGCCTTAACACCGGGGAGCTGTTTTTT.

This clonotype came up a few times. This rearrangement joins TRBV11-2 to TRBJ1-3; tentatively, D is TRBD1 (6 bases). Trimming removed 4 bases from V and 9 bases from J, with 16 bases in between. This CDR3 comprises 14 residues. Germline CDR1 is SGHAT and CDR2 is FQNNGV. This CDR3 reads CASSSRTADGTIYF. CDR3 nucleotides: TGTGCCAGCAGCTCACGGACAGCGGATGGCACCATATATTTT.

The chain employs TRBV20-1 and TRBJ1-5, with D possibly matching TRBD1 (5 bases). Germline CDR1 and CDR2: DFQATT and SNEGSKA (reference sequence). The CDR3 has 13 residues. The V gene lost 3 bases and the J gene lost 7 bases, with 13 bases spanning the gap. The CDR3 region has the DNA TGCAGTGCTAGTGAGCAGGGACCGCAGCCCCAGCATTTT. Translating it yields CSASEQGPQPQHF.

The sample holds a few counts of this clonotype. V gene TRBV2 combines with J gene TRBJ1-1; 7 positions match TRBD1. The CDR3 has 15 residues. CDR1 and CDR2 (germline): SNHLY, FYNNEI. J lost 5 bases, V lost 4 bases, and 10 bases had no gene match. The CDR3, as DNA: TGTGCCAGCAGTGCTCGGACAGGAGGGGGAACTGAAGCTTTCTTT. It codes for CASSARTGGGTEAFF.

The chain recombines TRBV24-1 with TRBJ2-3; 12 nucleotides match TRBD1. V dropped 5 bases and J dropped 6; count of bases not matched to a gene: 2. Germline CDR1 KGHDR, CDR2 SFDVKD. The CDR3 loop spans 14 amino acids. CDR3 DNA: TGTGCCACCAGTGGGGACAGGGGGCCTGATACGCAGTATTTT. Protein product: CATSGDRGPDTQYF.

This rearrangement joins TRBV30 to TRBJ2-1; maybe TRBD2 (6 bases). CDR1 is GTSNPN and CDR2 is SVGIG in the germline V gene (reference sequence). The CDR3 totals 14 residues. The V end was cut by 5 bases, the J end by 10 bases, with 21 bases between. The CDR3 sequence is CAWASGTAGIEQFF. The CDR3 DNA reads as TGTGCCTGGGCGTCCGGGACGGCGGGGATAGAGCAGTTCTTC.

This chain links TRBV20-1 with TRBJ2-4; 9 bases align to TRBD1. V shed 2 bases, J shed 3 bases, and the junction held 8 bases outside the gene matches. The V gene's germline CDR1 is DFQATT and CDR2 SNEGSKA (reference sequence). CDR3 size: 16 residues. CDR3 nucleotide sequence: TGCAGTGCTAGAACCCAACAGGGGGCCGTCAAAAACATTCAGTACTTC. This codes for CSARTQQGAVKNIQYF.

This clonotype occurred a few times. J is TRBJ1-4 and V is TRBV25-1, with D perhaps TRBD1 (5 bases). The V gene lost 2 bases and the J gene lost 11 bases, with 15 bases spanning the gap. The CDR3 loop spans 14 amino acids. From germline, CDR1 is MGHDK and CDR2 SYGVNS. The CDR3 protein is CASSERQGFGKLFF. CDR3 nucleotides: TGTGCCAGCAGTGAAAGGCAGGGTTTTGGTAAACTGTTTTTT.

This chain uses TRBV12-3 or TRBV12-4 with TRBJ2-5; D is tentatively TRBD1 or TRBD2 (5 bases each). The CDR3 sequence is 12 residues long. V lost 4 bases to trimming and J lost 5 bases, with 8 bases between them. As DNA, the CDR3 is TGTGCCAGCAGTTATGGGACGGAGACCCAGTACTTC. Protein sequence: CASSYGTETQYF.

The chain joins TRBV18 to TRBJ1-2; no clear D. This CDR3 is 13 amino acids long. From germline, CDR1 is KGHSH and CDR2 LQKENI. V dropped 2 bases and J dropped 6 bases, with 10 bases sitting between them. For the CDR3, the DNA is TGTGCCAGCTCACCAATAGAGGGTCATGGCTACACCTTC. It translates to CASSPIEGHGYTF.

V usage is TRBV11-1 and J usage is TRBJ2-2; 11 bases agree with TRBD2. Germline CDR1 SGHAT, CDR2 FQDESV (reference sequence). Trimming cost V 6 bases and J 5 bases; bases outside gene matches: 14. The CDR3 has 18 amino acids. CDR3 DNA: TGTGCCAGCAGGCCCACTAGCGGGAGCCCACGAGGAACCGGGGAGCTGTTTTTT. It encodes CASRPTSGSPRGTGELFF.

Judged by abundance, this clonotype is medium-sized. This chain links TRBV20-1 with TRBJ1-2; tentative D call: TRBD1 (5 bases). The CDR3 consists of 18 residues. Trimming left V 0 bases short and J 0 bases short, with 20 bases between. Germline V CDR1 and CDR2: DFQATT, SNEGSKA (reference sequence). The CDR3 nucleotides are TGCAGTGCTAGAGAAGGGGAGCACAAAACCTCGACTAACTATGGCTACACCTTC. This codes for CSAREGEHKTSTNYGYTF.

This clonotype was picked up a small number of times. The rearrangement uses TRBV7-2 and TRBJ2-2; D may be TRBD1 (5 bases). The CDR3 totals 15 residues. Germline V lookup: CDR1 SGHTA, CDR2 FQGNSA. V was pared by 1 base and J by 2 bases, with 8 bases between. The CDR3 loop is CASSLGDRNTGELFF. The CDR3 DNA follows: TGTGCCAGCAGCTTAGGAGACAGAAACACCGGGGAGCTGTTTTTT.

This clonotype has just a few counts. V gene TRBV10-3 combines with J gene TRBJ2-2; no clear D gene. Per the germline V gene, CDR1 is ENHRY and CDR2 is SYGVKD. Trimming shortened V by 10 bases and J by 0 bases, and 9 bases separated the two germline ends. The CDR3 is 13 amino acids. CDR3 in DNA: TGTGCCACCCTGGACCCGAACACCGGGGAGCTGTTTTTT. Its protein is CATLDPNTGELFF.